This T cell receptor (beta chain) derives from a study of Tregs in tolerant kidney transplant recipients. Across the whole study: Related graft donors supplied nonmyeloablative bone marrow transplants, and mixed chimerism was transient. Study-wide points: Tregs expanded with activated donor B cells seemed most donor-specific. Findings come from small patient numbers and require larger validation.

A word on this clone: Its antigen remains unknown. Coverage ceases 3 residues before the CDR3 finishes, and the germline J gene fills in the end. Other DNA sequences of this sample code for an identical CDR3.

The CDR3 loop spans 15 amino acids. J gave up 6 bases and V 6 bases, and 7 bases lay outside the gene matches. Germline CDR1 SEHNR, CDR2 FQNEAQ (reference sequence). The method was immunoSEQ multiplex PCR; TCRdb's version includes in-frame clones alone and lacks a portion of them. Across roughly 48,000 clones, the top ten clones capture 0.75% to 0.95% of the sample. This receptor was identified in a human donor who received a combined kidney and bone marrow transplant. The sample consisted of CD4+ T cells from blood, taken before the transplant. The chain uses TRBV7-9 and TRBJ2-1, with 11 bases lining up with TRBD1. CDR3 bases read: TGTGCCAGCAGTTCCGGGACAGGGGGGTTCAATGAG. It translates to CASSSGTGGFNE. The entire CDR3 is CASSSGTGGFNEQFF.